The clone carrying this TCR beta chain was detected only a few times. The antigen is not known. The data derive from a study of T-cell memory formation after mild COVID-19. For the study at large: Clusters of TCRs were largely donor specific.

TCRdb ran MiXCR on the 5' RACE reads and lists one entry per CDR3 protein. There are 150,000 or so distinct CDR3 sequences in the sample; approximately 26% occur only once, and approximately 25% lies in the top ten. The study, taken as a whole, reports: That cross-reactive memory joined was suggested by some responding clones appearing in pre-infection memory. Later expanders leaned toward CD4+, whereas clones contracting from day 15 to 85 were balanced CD4/CD8. Still unconfirmed is whether the second-wave clones peaking on day 37 recognized SARS-CoV-2.

The CDR3 runs to 15 residues. J was trimmed by 4 bases and V by 5 bases; bases with no gene match: 8. Germline lookup yields CDR1 SEHNR and CDR2 FQNEAQ (reference sequence). This receptor was identified in an adult woman who had mild COVID-19 (a few samples of this study predate the infection). Cell type and time point are not known. The sequencing sample was made of PBMCs or a T cell subset sorted from them (not recorded which). The gene calls are TRBV7-9 and TRBJ2-1, with 7 bases matching TRBD1. The CDR3 region is CASSNRQGVYNEQFF. The CDR3 coding sequence is TGTGCCAGCAGCAACAGACAGGGAGTTTACAATGAGCAGTTCTTC.